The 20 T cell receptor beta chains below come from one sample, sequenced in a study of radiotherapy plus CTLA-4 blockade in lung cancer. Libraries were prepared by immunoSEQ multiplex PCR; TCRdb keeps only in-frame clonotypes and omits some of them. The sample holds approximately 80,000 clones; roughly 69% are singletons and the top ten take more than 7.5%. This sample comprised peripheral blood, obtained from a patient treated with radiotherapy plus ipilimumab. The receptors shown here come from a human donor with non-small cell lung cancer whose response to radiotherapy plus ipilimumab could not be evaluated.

CDR3 in amino acids: CAWRAGQLMNTEAFF. CDR3 DNA sequence: TGTGCCTGGAGGGCGGGACAGCTAATGAACACTGAAGCTTTCTTT. The genes are TRBV30 and TRBJ1-1; 7 bases align to TRBD1. The J segment lost 0 bases and the V segment lost 3 bases, leaving 7 bases of the junction unmatched. CDR3 length: 15 residues. The germline V gene encodes CDR1 GTSNPN and CDR2 SVGIG (reference sequence).

CDR3 nucleotides: TGTGCCAGCAGCCCCGGGACAGGGTTGGGGAATGAGCAGTTCTTC. Translating gives CASSPGTGLGNEQFF. This chain connects TRBV13 to TRBJ2-1, with 9 positions matching TRBD1. Germline values: CDR1 PRHDT, CDR2 FYEKMQ (reference sequence). V was pared by 5 bases and J by 7 bases, with 9 bases of the junction left unmatched. The CDR3 covers 15 residues.

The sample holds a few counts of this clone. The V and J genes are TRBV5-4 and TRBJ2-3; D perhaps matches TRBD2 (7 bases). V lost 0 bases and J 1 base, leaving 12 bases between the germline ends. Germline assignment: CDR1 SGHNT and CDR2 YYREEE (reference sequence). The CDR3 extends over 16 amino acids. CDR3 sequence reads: CASSLEGGPGTDTQYF. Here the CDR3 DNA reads TGTGCCAGCAGCTTGGAGGGGGGGCCGGGCACAGATACGCAGTATTTT.

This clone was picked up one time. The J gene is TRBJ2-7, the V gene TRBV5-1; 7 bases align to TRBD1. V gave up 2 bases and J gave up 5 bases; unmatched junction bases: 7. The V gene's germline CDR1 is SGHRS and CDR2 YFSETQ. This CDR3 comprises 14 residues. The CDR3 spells CASSFRGMGDEQYF. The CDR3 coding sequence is TGCGCCAGCAGCTTCAGGGGGATGGGGGACGAGCAGTACTTC.

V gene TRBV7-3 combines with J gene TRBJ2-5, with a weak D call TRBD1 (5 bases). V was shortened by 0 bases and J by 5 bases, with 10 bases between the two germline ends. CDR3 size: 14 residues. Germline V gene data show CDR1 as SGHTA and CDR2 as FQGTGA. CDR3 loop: CASSLTAQGETQYF. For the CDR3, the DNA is TGTGCCAGCAGCTTAACAGCCCAGGGCGAGACCCAGTACTTC.

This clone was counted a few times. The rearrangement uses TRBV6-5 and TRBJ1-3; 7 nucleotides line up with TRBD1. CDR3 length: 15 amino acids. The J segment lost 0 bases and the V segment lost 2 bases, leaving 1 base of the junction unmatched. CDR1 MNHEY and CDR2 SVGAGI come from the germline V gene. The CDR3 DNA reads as TGTGCCAGCAGTTACGACAGGGACTCTGGAAACACCATATATTTT. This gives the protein CASSYDRDSGNTIYF.

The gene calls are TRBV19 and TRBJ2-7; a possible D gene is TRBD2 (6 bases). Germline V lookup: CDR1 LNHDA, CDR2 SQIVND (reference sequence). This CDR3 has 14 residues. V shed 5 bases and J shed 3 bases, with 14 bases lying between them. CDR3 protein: CASSSAGRVYEQYF. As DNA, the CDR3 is TGTGCCAGTAGTTCAGCGGGCAGGGTCTACGAGCAGTACTTC.

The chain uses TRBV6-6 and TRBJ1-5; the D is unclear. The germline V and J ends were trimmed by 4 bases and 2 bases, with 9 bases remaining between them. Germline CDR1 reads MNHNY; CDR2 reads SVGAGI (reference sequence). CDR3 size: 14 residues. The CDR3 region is CASSWREGNQPQHF. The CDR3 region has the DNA TGTGCCAGCAGTTGGAGAGAGGGCAATCAGCCCCAGCATTTT.

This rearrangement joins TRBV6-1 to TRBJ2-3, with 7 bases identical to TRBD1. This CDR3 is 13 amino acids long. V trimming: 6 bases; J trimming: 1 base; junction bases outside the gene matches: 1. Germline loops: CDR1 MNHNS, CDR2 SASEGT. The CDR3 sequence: CASRGTGTDTQYF. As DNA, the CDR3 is TGTGCCAGCAGGGGGACAGGCACAGATACGCAGTATTTT.

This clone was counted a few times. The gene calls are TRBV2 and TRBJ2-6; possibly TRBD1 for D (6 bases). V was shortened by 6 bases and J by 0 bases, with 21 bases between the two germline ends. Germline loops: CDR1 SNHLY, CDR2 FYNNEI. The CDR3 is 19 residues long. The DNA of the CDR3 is TGTGCCAGCAGCGAGAACCCCGGGACACTAATCTCTGGGGCCAACGTCCTGACTTTC. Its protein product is CASSENPGTLISGANVLTF.

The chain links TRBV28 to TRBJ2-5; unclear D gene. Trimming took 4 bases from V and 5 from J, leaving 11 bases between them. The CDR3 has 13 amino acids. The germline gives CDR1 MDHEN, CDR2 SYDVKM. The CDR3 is CASSYRFRETQYF. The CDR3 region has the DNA TGTGCCAGCAGTTATCGATTCCGGGAGACCCAGTACTTC.

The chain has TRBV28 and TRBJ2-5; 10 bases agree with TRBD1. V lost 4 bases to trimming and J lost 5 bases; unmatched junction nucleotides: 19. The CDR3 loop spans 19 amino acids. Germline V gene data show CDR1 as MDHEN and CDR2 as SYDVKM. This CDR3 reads CASSSTYLRDGQGGETQYF. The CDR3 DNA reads TGTGCCAGCAGTTCTACGTACCTCCGTGATGGACAGGGGGGCGAGACCCAGTACTTC.

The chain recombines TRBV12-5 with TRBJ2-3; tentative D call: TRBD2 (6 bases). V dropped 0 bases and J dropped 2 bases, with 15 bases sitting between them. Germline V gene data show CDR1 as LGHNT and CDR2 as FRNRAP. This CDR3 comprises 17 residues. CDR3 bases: TGTGCTAGTGGTTTGGTACGGGGGATAGGTGCCACAGATACGCAGTATTTT. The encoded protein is CASGLVRGIGATDTQYF.

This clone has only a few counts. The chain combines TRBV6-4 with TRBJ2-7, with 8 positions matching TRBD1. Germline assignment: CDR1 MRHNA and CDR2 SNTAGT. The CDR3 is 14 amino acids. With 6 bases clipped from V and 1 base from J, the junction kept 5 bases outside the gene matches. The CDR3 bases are TGTGCCAGCAGCATTGGACAGGGATCCTACGAGCAGTACTTC. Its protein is CASSIGQGSYEQYF.

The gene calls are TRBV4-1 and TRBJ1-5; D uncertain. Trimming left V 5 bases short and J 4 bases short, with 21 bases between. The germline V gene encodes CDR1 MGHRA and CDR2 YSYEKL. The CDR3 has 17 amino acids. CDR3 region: CASSSPEGTEKNQPQHF. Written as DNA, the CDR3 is TGCGCCAGCAGCTCCCCAGAGGGCACCGAGAAGAATCAGCCCCAGCATTTT.

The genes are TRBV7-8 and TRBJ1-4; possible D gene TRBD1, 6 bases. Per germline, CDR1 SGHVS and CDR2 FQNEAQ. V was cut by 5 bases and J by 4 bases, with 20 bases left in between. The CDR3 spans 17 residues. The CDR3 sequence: CASSPFGGAGSNEKLFF. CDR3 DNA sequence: TGTGCCAGCAGCCCATTTGGGGGCGCAGGGAGTAATGAAAAACTGTTTTTT. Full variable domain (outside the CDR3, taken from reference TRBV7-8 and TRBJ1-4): GAGVSQSPRYKVAKRGQDVALRCDPISGHVSLFWYQQALGQGPEFLTYFQNEAQLDKSGLPSDRFFAERPEGSVSTLKIQRTQQEDSAVYLCASSPFGGAGSNEKLFFGSGTQLSVL.

The CDR3 DNA reads TGTGCCAGCAGTTTCGTCGCGGGGGAGGGCAATGAGCAGTTCTTC. Amino acids: CASSFVAGEGNEQFF. The chain carries TRBV27 and TRBJ2-1; 7 positions match TRBD2. This CDR3 comprises 15 residues. Trimming took 3 bases from V and 6 from J; bases not matched to a gene: 8. Germline V gene data show CDR1 as MNHEY and CDR2 as SMNVEV (reference sequence).

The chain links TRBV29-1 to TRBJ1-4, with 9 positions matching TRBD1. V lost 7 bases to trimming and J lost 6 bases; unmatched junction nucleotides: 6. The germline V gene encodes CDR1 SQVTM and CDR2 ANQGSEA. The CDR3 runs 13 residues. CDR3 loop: CSARGQGDEKLFF. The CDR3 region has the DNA TGCAGCGCCCGGGGACAGGGAGATGAAAAACTGTTTTTT.

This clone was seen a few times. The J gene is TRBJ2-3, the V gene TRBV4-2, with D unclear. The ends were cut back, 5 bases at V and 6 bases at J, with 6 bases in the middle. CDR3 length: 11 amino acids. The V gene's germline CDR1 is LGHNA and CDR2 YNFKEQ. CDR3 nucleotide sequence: TGTGCCAGCAGCGCCGGTGATACGCAGTATTTT. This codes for CASSAGDTQYF.

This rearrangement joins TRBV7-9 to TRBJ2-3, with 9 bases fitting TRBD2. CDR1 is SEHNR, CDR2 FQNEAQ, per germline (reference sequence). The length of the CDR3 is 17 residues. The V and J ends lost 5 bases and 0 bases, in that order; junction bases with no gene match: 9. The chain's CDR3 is CASSPPGTSRSTDTQYF. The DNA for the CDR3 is TGTGCCAGCAGCCCGCCCGGGACTAGCAGGAGCACAGATACGCAGTATTTT.